The clone carrying this T cell receptor beta chain was seen only once. These data come from a study of T cell responses to AZD1222 COVID-19 vaccine. The ends lost 7 bases at V and 5 bases at J; junction bases unmatched: 9. The CDR3 totals 15 residues. Germline V lookup: CDR1 MNHEY, CDR2 SMNVEV (reference sequence). The table came from immunoSEQ multiplex PCR; TCRdb's copy has only in-frame clones and leaves some out. This table holds more than 95,000 clones, 85% to 95% found once. The receptor's source is an adult in good health. The genes are TRBV27 and TRBJ2-2; 8 bases line up with TRBD1. The material was peripheral blood, obtained on day 0 of AZD1222 vaccination. DNA for the CDR3: TGTGCCAGCACCCACTGGGACAGGTATACCGGGGAGCTGTTTTTT. Translation: CASTHWDRYTGELFF.